The clone carrying this T cell receptor beta chain was picked up many times. What it recognizes is unknown. The CDR3 loop spans 14 amino acids. V gave up 0 bases and J gave up 0 bases, with 7 bases separating them. Germline V gene lookup returns CDR1 SGDLS and CDR2 YYNGEE. Sequencing used immunoSEQ multiplex PCR; TCRdb keeps in-frame clones, though not all of them. This repertoire lists 20,000 to 30,000 clones without singletons; about 1.5% sits in the top ten. These data originate in a study of T cells after posttransplantation cyclophosphamide. Points from the study as a whole: Donor CD8+ memory clones often dominated recipient blood repertoires at later times. Recipient CMV seropositivity and CMV reactivation strongly tracked TRB clonality. Skin or GI-infiltrating T cells shared few TRB sequences with blood.

Input material: PBMCs. The origin of this receptor is a man aged 45-65 years in good health, CMV-negative, and a related stem cell transplant donor. This rearrangement joins TRBV9 to TRBJ2-7; D is undetermined. CDR3 sequence: CASSVDPNSYEQYF. CDR3 DNA: TGTGCCAGCAGCGTAGATCCTAACTCCTACGAGCAGTACTTC. Filled out from reference TRBV9 and TRBJ2-7, the complete variable domain reads DSGVTQTPKHLITATGQRVTLRCSPRSGDLSVYWYQQSLDQGLQFLIQYYNGEERAKGNILERFSAQQFPDLHSELNLSSLELGDSALYFCASSVDPNSYEQYFGPGTRLTVT.